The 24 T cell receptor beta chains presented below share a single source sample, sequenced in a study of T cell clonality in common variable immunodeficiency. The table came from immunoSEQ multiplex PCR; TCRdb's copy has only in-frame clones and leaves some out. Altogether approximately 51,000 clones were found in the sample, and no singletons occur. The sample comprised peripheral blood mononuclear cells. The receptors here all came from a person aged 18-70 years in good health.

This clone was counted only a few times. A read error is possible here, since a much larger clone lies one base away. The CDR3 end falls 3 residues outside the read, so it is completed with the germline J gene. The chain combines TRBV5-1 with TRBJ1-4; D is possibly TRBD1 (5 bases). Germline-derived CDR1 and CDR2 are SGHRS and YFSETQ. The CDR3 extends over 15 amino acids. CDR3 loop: CASSLRVAGANVLFF. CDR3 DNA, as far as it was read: TGCGCCAGCAGCTTAAGGGTGGCTGGGGCCAACGTA.

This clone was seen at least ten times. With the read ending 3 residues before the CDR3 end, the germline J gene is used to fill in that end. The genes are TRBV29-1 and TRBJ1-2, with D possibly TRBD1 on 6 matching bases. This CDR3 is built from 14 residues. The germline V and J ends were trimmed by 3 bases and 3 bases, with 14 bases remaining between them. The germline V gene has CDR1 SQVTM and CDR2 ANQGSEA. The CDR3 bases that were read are TGCAGCGTTGACGGTGGCAGGGGAGACTATGGC. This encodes CSVDGGRGDYG. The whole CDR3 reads CSVDGGRGDYGYTF.

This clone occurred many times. This chain's CDR3 is CASSLQGGDGTQYF. CDR3 bases read: TGCGCCAGCAGCTTACAAGGTGGTGATGGGACC. This sequence joins TRBV5-1 and TRBJ2-5; D ambiguous. The read falls 3 residues short of the CDR3 end, and the missing part is taken from the germline J gene. The germline CDR1 and CDR2 sequences are SGHRS and YFSETQ. V lost 2 bases, J lost 7 bases, and 15 bases lay in between. There are 14 residues in the CDR3. The full variable domain, its missing parts supplied by reference TRBV5-1 and TRBJ2-5, is KAGVTQTPRYLIKTRGQQVTLSCSPISGHRSVSWYQQTPGQGLQFLFEYFSETQRNKGNFPGRFSGRQFSNSRSEMNVSTLELGDSALYLCASSLQGGDGTQYFGPGTRLLVL.

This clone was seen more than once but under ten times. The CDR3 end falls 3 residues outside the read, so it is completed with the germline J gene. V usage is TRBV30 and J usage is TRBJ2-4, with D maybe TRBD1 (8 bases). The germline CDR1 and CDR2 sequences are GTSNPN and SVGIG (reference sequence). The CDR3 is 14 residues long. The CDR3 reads CAWSVHRGDYGQYF. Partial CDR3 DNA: TGTGCCTGGAGTGTACACAGGGGGGACTATGGT.

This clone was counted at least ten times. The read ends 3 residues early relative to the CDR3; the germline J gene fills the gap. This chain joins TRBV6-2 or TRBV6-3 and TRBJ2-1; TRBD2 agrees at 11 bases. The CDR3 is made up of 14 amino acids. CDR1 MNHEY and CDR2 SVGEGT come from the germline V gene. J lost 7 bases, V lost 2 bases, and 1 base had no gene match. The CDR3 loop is CASSYVAGGNEQFF. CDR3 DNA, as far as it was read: TGTGCCAGCAGTTACGTAGCGGGGGGGAATGAG.

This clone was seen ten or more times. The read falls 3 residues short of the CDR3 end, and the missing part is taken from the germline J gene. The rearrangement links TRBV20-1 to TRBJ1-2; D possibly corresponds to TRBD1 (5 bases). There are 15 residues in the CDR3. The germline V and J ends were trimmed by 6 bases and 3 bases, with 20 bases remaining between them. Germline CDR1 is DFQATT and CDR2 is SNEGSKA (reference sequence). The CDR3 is CSAGSIRVEDYGYTF. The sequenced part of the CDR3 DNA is TGCAGTGCCGGATCCATCAGGGTAGAGGACTATGGC.

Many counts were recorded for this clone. Incomplete CDR3 DNA: TGTGCCAGCAGCCCACCCGGGACAGGGGTCACTGAA. It specifies CASSPPGTGVTE. The entire CDR3 is CASSPPGTGVTEAFF. V gene TRBV5-4 combines with J gene TRBJ1-1, with TRBD1 matching over 10 bases. From the germline J gene comes the end of the CDR3, since the read stops 3 residues before it. V lost 4 bases and J lost 4; bases outside the gene matches: 7. Germline V lookup: CDR1 SGHNT, CDR2 YYREEE (reference sequence). The CDR3 runs 15 residues. The whole variable domain, remainder taken from reference TRBV5-4 and TRBJ1-1, is ETGVTQSPTHLIKTRGQQVTLRCSSQSGHNTVSWYQQALGQGPQFIFQYYREEENGRGNFPPRFSGLQFPNYSSELNVNALELDDSALYLCASSPPGTGVTEAFFGQGTRLTVV.

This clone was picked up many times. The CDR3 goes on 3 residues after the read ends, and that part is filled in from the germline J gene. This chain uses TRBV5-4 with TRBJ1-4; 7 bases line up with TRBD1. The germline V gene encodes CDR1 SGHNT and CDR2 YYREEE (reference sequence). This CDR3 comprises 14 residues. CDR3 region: CASGDSGGALPLFF. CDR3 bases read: TGTGCCAGCGGGGATTCAGGGGGTGCCTTACCA.

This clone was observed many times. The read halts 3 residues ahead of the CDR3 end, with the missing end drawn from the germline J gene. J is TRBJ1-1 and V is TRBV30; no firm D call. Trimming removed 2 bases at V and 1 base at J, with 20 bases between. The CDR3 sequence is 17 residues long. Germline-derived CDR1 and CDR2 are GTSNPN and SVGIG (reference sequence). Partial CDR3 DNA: TGTGCCTGGAGTATTTACCTCCTACCTTCGTCGAACACTGAA. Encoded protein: CAWSIYLLPSSNTE. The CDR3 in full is CAWSIYLLPSSNTEAFF.

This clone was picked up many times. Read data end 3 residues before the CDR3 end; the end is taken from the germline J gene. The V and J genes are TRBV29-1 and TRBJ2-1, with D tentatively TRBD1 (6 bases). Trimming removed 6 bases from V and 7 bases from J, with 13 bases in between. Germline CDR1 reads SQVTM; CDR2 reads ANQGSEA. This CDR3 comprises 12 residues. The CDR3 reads CSVGRQGNEQFF. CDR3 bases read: TGCAGCGTGGGCCGGCAGGGGAATGAG.

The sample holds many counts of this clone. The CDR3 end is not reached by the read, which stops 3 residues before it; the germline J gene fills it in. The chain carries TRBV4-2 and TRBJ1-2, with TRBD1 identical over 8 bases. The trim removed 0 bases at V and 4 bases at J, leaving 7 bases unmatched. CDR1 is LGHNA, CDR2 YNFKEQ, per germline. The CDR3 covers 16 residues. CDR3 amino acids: CASSQDAGQGFYGYTF. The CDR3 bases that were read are TGTGCCAGCAGCCAAGATGCCGGACAGGGATTCTATGGC.

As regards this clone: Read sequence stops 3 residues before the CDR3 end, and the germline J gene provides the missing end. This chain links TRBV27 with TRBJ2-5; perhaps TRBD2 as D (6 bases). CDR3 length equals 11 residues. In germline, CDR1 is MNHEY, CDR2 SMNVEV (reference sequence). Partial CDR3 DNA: TGTCCGCCTCCGGGGGAACAGACC. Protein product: CPPPGEQT. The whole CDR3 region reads CPPPGEQTQYF.

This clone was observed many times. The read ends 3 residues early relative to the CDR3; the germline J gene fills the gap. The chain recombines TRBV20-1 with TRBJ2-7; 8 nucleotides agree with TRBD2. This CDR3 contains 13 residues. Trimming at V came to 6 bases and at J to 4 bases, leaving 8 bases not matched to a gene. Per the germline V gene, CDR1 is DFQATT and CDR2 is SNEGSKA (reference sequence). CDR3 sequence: CSAHSGERYEQYF. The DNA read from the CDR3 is TGCAGTGCCCATAGCGGGGAGCGATACGAG.

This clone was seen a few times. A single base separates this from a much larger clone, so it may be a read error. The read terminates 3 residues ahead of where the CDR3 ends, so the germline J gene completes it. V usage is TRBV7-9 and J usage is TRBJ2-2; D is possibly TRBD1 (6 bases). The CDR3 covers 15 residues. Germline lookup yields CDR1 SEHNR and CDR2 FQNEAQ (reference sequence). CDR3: CASSLESRGGSPLFF. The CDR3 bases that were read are TGTGCCAGCAGCTTAGAGAGCAGGGGCGGTTCACCG.

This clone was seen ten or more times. Partial CDR3 DNA: TGTGCCAGCAGTTTGACAAGACACTACGAG. The encoded protein is CASSLTRHYE. The whole CDR3 sequence reads CASSLTRHYEQYF. The chain uses TRBV28 and TRBJ2-7; no firm D call. Read data end 3 residues before the CDR3 end; the end is taken from the germline J gene. V lost 3 bases and J lost 3, with 9 bases in between. In germline, CDR1 is MDHEN, CDR2 SYDVKM. The CDR3 has 13 amino acids. The variable domain in full, completed from reference TRBV28 and TRBJ2-7, reads DVKVTQSSRYLVKRTGEKVFLECVQDMDHENMFWYRQDPGLGLRLIYFSYDVKMKEKGDIPEGYSVSREKKERFSLILESASTNQTSMYLCASSLTRHYEQYFGPGTRLTVT.

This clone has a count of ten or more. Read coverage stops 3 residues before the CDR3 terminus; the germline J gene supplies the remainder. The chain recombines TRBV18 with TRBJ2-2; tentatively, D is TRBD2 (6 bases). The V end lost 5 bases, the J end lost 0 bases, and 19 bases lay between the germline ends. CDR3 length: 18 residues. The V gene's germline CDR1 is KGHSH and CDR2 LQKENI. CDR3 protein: CASSFSAAGGANTGELFF. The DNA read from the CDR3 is TGTGCCAGCTCATTCTCTGCGGCAGGAGGGGCGAACACCGGGGAG.

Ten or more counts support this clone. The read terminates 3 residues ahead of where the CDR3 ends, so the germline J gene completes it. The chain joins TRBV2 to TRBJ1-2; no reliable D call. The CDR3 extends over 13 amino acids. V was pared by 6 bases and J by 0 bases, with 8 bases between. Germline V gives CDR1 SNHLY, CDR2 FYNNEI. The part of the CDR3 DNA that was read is TGTGCCAGCAGCCCCCCGGCTAACTATGGC. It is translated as CASSPPANYG. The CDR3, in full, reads CASSPPANYGYTF.

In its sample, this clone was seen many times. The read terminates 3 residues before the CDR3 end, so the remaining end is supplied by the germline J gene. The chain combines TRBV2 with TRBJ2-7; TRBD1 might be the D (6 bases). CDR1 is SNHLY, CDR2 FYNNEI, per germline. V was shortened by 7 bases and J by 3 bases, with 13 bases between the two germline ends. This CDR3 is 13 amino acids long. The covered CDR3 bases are TGTGCCAGCAAGAGGGACACGGACTACGAG. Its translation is CASKRDTDYE. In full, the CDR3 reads CASKRDTDYEQYF.

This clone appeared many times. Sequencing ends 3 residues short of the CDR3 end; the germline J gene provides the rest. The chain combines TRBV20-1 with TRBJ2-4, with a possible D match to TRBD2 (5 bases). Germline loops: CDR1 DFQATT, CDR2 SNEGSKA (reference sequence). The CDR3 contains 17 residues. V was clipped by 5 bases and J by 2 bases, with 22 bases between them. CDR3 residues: CSAPSPFGSSPKNIQYF. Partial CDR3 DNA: TGCAGTGCTCCTTCGCCCTTTGGGTCTAGCCCCAAAAACATT.

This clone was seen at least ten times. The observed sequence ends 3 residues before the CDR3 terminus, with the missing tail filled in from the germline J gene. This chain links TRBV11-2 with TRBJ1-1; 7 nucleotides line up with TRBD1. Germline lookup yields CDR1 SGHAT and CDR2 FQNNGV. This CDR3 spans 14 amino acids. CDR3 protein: CASSLGRWEDRAFF. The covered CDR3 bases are TGTGCCAGCAGCTTAGGGCGGTGGGAGGACAGG.

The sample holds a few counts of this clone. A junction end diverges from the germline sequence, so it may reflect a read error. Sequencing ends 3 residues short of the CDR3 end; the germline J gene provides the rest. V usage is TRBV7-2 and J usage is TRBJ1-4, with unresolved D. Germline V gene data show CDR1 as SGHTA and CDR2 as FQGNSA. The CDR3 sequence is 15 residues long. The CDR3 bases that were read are TGTGCCAGCAGCTTAGGGGCCGACCCTAACGAAAAA. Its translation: CASSLGADPNEK. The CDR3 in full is CASSLGADPNEKLFF.

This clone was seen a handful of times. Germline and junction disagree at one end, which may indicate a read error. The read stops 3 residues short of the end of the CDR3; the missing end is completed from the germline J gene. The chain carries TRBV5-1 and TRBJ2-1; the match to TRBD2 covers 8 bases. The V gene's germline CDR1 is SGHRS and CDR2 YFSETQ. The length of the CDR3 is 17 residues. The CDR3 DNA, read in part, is TGCGCCAGCAGTTTGGCTAGCGGGTCGAGCTCCTACAATGAG. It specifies CASSLASGSSSYNE. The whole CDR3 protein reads CASSLASGSSSYNEQFF.

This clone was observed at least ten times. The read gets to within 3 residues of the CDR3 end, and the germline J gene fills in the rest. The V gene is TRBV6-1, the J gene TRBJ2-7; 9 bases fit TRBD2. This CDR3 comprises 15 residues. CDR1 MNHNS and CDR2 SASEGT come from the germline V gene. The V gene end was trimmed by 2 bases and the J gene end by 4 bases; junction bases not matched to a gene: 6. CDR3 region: CASSEFSGGGYEQYF. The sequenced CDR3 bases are TGTGCCAGCAGTGAATTTAGCGGGGGCGGGTACGAG.

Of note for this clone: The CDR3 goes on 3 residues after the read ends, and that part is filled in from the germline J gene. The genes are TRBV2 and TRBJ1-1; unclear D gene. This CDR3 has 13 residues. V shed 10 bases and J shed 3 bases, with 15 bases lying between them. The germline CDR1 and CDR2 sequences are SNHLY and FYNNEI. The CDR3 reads CATGERGHTEAFF. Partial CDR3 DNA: TGTGCCACCGGCGAGCGCGGTCACACTGAA.